These T cell receptor beta chains were read from a single sample in a study of blood T cell repertoires in COVID-19. Using immunoSEQ multiplex PCR, the repertoire was profiled, and TCRdb retains in-frame clones only, with some absent. The data show roughly 290,000 clones, 80% to 90% seen once. Material for sequencing was PBMCs or T cells enriched from blood (not recorded which). The receptors were gathered from a man aged 25 to 40 who had recovered from COVID-19. CDR3s include the opening cysteine and the closing phenylalanine or tryptophan. The D gene is left open where the match is weak. The size of a clone is reported for some rows only, either as once, few or many, or as a class for expanded clones.

>TRBV27|-|once|TRBJ1-6
TGTGCCAGCAGCCACTCCCTACTCAATTCACCCCTCCACTTT
CASSHSLLNSPLHF
>TRBV2|-|-|TRBJ1-3
TGTGCCAGCAGTGTAGCGGGAGACACCATATATTTT
CASSVAGDTIYF
>TRBV6-5|-|-|TRBJ1-2
TGTGCCAGCAGTTCACAAGACAGTGGCTACACCTTC
CASSSQDSGYTF
>TRBV27|-|-|TRBJ1-1
TGTGCCAGCAGTTCCAGGGAACTAAACACTGAAGCTTTCTTT
CASSSRELNTEAFF
>TRBV9|-|-|TRBJ1-5
TGTGCCAGCAGCGCCTTTTCCGGCACCGGGCAGCCCCAGCATTTT
CASSAFSGTGQPQHF
>TRBV9|TRBD1|-|TRBJ2-7
TGTGCCAGCAGCGCCTTCCCAGGACAGGGGGTTTCCCCTCTACACGAGCAGTACTTC
CASSAFPGQGVSPLHEQYF
>TRBV10-1|TRBD1|-|TRBJ2-7
TGCGCCAGCAGCCGGGACAGGGTCTACGAGCAGTACTTC
CASSRDRVYEQYF
>TRBV6-5|TRBD1|-|TRBJ2-3
TGTGCCAGCAGTAGCCGGGACAGCAGCACAGATACGCAGTATTTT
CASSSRDSSTDTQYF
>TRBV7-8|TRBD2|-|TRBJ2-1
TGTGCCAGCAGCCCCTTGGGGGGGTTCAACAATGAGCAGTTCTTC
CASSPLGGFNNEQFF
>TRBV7-8|TRBD1|-|TRBJ1-2
TGTGCCAGCAGCCTAGGAGAGACAGGGACCTATGGCTACACCTTC
CASSLGETGTYGYTF
>TRBV9|-|-|TRBJ1-2
TGTGCCAGCAGCGTAGACCGCGACAGCACTAACTATGGCTACACCTTC
CASSVDRDSTNYGYTF
>TRBV10-3|TRBD1|few|TRBJ1-5
TGTGCCACTGGGCAGGGGGCGAATCAGCCCCAGCATTTT
CATGQGANQPQHF
>TRBV29-1|-|-|TRBJ1-1
TGCAGCGCTCAGGGGTTTCTGGACACTGAAGCTTTCTTT
CSAQGFLDTEAFF
>TRBV5-1|TRBD1|-|TRBJ2-1
TGCGCCAGCAGCGGAAGACAGGGAAGGGCCAATGAGCAGTTCTTC
CASSGRQGRANEQFF
>TRBV5-4|TRBD1|-|TRBJ2-5
TGTGCCAGCAGCTCGGGACAGCAAGAGACCCAGTACTTC
CASSSGQQETQYF
>TRBV5-1|-|-|TRBJ1-1
TGCGCCAGCAGGGACGACCGGGGGGTGAACACTGAAGCTTTCTTT
CASRDDRGVNTEAFF
>TRBV29-1|TRBD1|-|TRBJ1-1
TGCAGCGTTGAATCAACAGGGGCTATAAGCACTGAAGCTTTCTTT
CSVESTGAISTEAFF
>TRBV2|-|-|TRBJ2-5
TGTGCCAGCAGCCCTCAGGGAGGCGGAGAGACCCAGTACTTC
CASSPQGGGETQYF
>TRBV5-6|-|-|TRBJ1-1
TGTGCCAGCAGCTTGGTCGACAGGAAGAACACTGAAGCTTTCTTT
CASSLVDRKNTEAFF
>TRBV7-2|-|-|TRBJ1-1
TGTGCCAGCAGACTTGACGGGTACACTGAAGCTTTCTTT
CASRLDGYTEAFF
>TRBV4-3|TRBD1|once|TRBJ2-5
TGCGCCAGCAGCCAGGGGACAGGGGAGACCCAGTACTTC
CASSQGTGETQYF
>TRBV21-1|-|-|TRBJ1-1
TGTGCCAGCAGCAGAAGGGGGACAGGGCCCACTGAAGCTTTCTTT
CASSRRGTGPTEAFF
>TRBV6-5|-|-|TRBJ2-2
TGTGCCAGCAGTTACGAACTGACTACCGGGGAGCTGTTTTTT
CASSYELTTGELFF
>TRBV2|-|-|TRBJ2-3
TGTGCCAGCAGTCTGATTGCGGGGACAGATACGCAGTATTTT
CASSLIAGTDTQYF
>TRBV7-9|-|-|TRBJ1-2
TGTGCCAGCAGCCCCACTGTTGGCTACACCTTC
CASSPTVGYTF
>TRBV4-1|TRBD1|few|TRBJ2-5
TGCGCCAGCAGCCAAGACCGACAGGGGGCTCTTAGTCAAGAGACCCAGTACTTC
CASSQDRQGALSQETQYF
>TRBV11-3|TRBD2|-|TRBJ2-1
TGTGCCAGCAGCCCAGGAGGACTAGCGGGGGGGGAGCAGTTCTTC
CASSPGGLAGGEQFF
>TRBV15|-|-|TRBJ2-1
TGTGCCACCAGCAGAGAAACAGGTCCAGGCAATGAGCAGTTCTTC
CATSRETGPGNEQFF
>TRBV9|TRBD1|-|TRBJ2-2
TGTGCCAGCAGCGCGGGACAGAGAAACACCGGGGAGCTGTTTTTT
CASSAGQRNTGELFF
>TRBV14|TRBD1|once|TRBJ1-2
TGTGCCAGCAGCCCCCGGGACAGAAAGTACTATGGCTACACCTTC
CASSPRDRKYYGYTF
>TRBV11-2|TRBD2|many|TRBJ2-3
TGTGCCAGCAGCCCCAGGACTAGCGGGGGGGCAGGAGATACGCAGTATTTT
CASSPRTSGGAGDTQYF
>TRBV6-5|TRBD1|-|TRBJ2-7
TGTGCCAGCAGTTGGGGACAGTACGACAACTACGAGCAGTACTTC
CASSWGQYDNYEQYF
>TRBV5-6|TRBD1|-|TRBJ1-1
TGTGCCAGCAGCTTTTGGGATGGACAGGGGGACACTGAAGCTTTCTTT
CASSFWDGQGDTEAFF
>TRBV7-2|-|-|TRBJ2-1
TGTGCCAGCAGCCGGTACCCGGGACACTCTTACAATGAGCAGTTCTTC
CASSRYPGHSYNEQFF
>TRBV13|TRBD1|once|TRBJ2-7
TGTGCCAGCAGCCAGGCCGGACAGGGATCCTACGAGCAGTACTTC
CASSQAGQGSYEQYF
>TRBV10-1|-|-|TRBJ1-2
TGCGCCAGAGGGTCTGGGGGCGTGGAATCTGGCTACACCTTC
CARGSGGVESGYTF
>TRBV27|-|-|TRBJ1-1
TGTGCCAGCAGTGCCGGTTACAGCTCCTTCGCCACTGAAGCTTTCTTT
CASSAGYSSFATEAFF
>TRBV5-1|TRBD1|-|TRBJ1-6
TGCGCCAGCAGCTTGGTGGGTGCAGGGGGCGGTTCACGTTCACCCCTCCACTTT
CASSLVGAGGGSRSPLHF
>TRBV5-1|-|-|TRBJ1-2
TGCGCCAGCAGTCCCGTAGGAGCCTCTAACTATGGCTACACCTTC
CASSPVGASNYGYTF
>TRBV5-3|-|-|TRBJ2-1
TGTGCCAGAAGCTTACCTCTCAAGCGGCATCGCTCCTACAATGAGCAGTTCTTC
CARSLPLKRHRSYNEQFF
>TRBV7-8|-|once|TRBJ1-3
TGTGCCAGCAGCCGAGGGACAACTGGAAACACCATATATTTT
CASSRGTTGNTIYF
>TRBV7-9|-|-|TRBJ1-5
TGTGCCAGCAGCTTAGGGGCAGGGATTAGCAATCAGCCCCAGCATTTT
CASSLGAGISNQPQHF
>TRBV5-6|TRBD1|once|TRBJ1-3
TGTGCCAGCAGCTCAGTTCCCGGGACAGGTGGAAACACCATATATTTT
CASSSVPGTGGNTIYF
>TRBV4-1|TRBD1|-|TRBJ1-5
TGCGCCAGCAGCCAAGAACAGGGGCTCGCGGAGCCCCAGCATTTT
CASSQEQGLAEPQHF
>TRBV9|-|-|TRBJ2-3
TGTGCCAGCAGCGTGGGGGGTCTCACAGATACGCAGTATTTT
CASSVGGLTDTQYF